A selection of T cell receptor beta chains follows, all from one sample in a study of identical twins. One entry per CDR3 protein results from TCRdb running MiXCR on the 5' RACE reads. The top ten hold around 0.48% of the sample, which has around 550,000 distinct CDR3 sequences, roughly 15% seen once. This sample was shared with a second study, whose subject was yellow fever vaccine responses in identical twins.

The sequencing input was CD4+ T cells sorted from blood. The receptors shown here come from a woman aged 18 to 35 in good health. CDR3s leave out the opening cysteine and the closing phenylalanine or tryptophan.

-	TRBV7-9	ASSYFGSGPHKGELF
TRBJ2-5	TRBV28	ASPPEPGSGQETQY
TRBJ2-6	TRBV14	ASSRTGTGLFGANVLT
TRBJ2-3	TRBV24-1	ATSDFQGGSTDTQY
TRBJ2-3	TRBV20-1	SAISGSRTDTQY
TRBJ2-2	TRBV6-1	ASRTHRTSGGTGELF
TRBJ2-2	TRBV5-1	ASSSGGTGELF
TRBJ2-1	TRBV4-1	ASSQGSGDFNNEQF
TRBJ1-1	TRBV3-1	ASSQGSALNTEAF
TRBJ2-4	TRBV20-1	SARPEFAKNIQY
TRBJ2-7	TRBV20-1	SAEGLAGGKGQY
TRBJ2-1	TRBV5-1	ASSSTPSGQGTYNEQF
TRBJ2-3	TRBV2	ASSRTSGADTQY
TRBJ2-5	TRBV24-1	ATHSGGPQETQY
TRBJ1-1	TRBV3-1	ATTTGGRTEAF
TRBJ1-1	TRBV10-3	AISMDRGNTEAF
TRBJ1-2	TRBV12-3/TRBV12-4	ASSLGAGNYGYT
TRBJ2-1	TRBV14	ASSQLGGSSYNEQF
TRBJ2-1	TRBV10-3	AISEMSGSTNEQF
TRBJ2-1	TRBV9	ASSAPGTSGANEQF
TRBJ2-2	TRBV5-1	ASSLEGPTSGLTGELF
TRBJ2-7	TRBV6-1	ASQDRGRSIYEQY
TRBJ2-2	TRBV19	ASSTGLAGGDTGELF
TRBJ2-3	TRBV5-6	ASSLGGGTLGTDTQY
TRBJ2-1	TRBV14	ASKQMGGSYNEQF
TRBJ2-2	TRBV7-6	ASSLVGDRGTGELF
TRBJ1-6	TRBV6-6	ASSRTWSPLH